This T cell receptor (beta chain) was identified during a study of early T cells in non-severe SARS-CoV-2 infection. The germline CDR1 and CDR2 sequences are SQVTM and ANQGSEA. The V gene lost 4 bases and the J gene lost 0 bases, with 9 bases spanning the gap. This CDR3 spans 13 amino acids. As concerns this clonotype: The antigen remains unidentified.

Notes on the study in general: Lookups in VDJdb leaned toward anti-spike CD8 responses and missed private and CD4 specificities.

Individual cDNA molecules received unique molecular identifiers. TCRdb passed the 5' RACE reads through MiXCR, listing each CDR3 protein once. Among fewer than 90,000 distinct CDR3 sequences, 14% were seen once, and the ten largest hold 11%. The sample taken for sequencing was whole blood. This chain connects TRBV29-1 to TRBJ1-1; D remains unclear. The sequence was collected from an adult who was a healthcare worker with PCR-confirmed SARS-CoV-2 infection or an uninfected control (not recorded which). CDR3: CSVAVGMNTEAFF. CDR3 sequence (DNA): TGCAGCGTTGCAGTCGGAATGAACACTGAAGCTTTCTTT.